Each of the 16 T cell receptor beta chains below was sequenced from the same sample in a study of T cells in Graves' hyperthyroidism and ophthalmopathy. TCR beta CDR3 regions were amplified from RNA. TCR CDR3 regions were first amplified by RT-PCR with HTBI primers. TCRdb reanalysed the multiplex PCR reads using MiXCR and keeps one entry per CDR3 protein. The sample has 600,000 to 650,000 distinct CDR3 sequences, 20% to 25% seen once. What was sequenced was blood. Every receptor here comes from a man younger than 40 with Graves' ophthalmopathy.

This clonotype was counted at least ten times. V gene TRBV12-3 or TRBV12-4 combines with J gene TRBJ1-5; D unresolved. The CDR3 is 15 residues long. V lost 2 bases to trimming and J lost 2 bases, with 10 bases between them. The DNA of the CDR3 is TGTGCCAGCAGTTTAACCTCGTATGGCAATCAGCCCCAGCATTTT. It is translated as CASSLTSYGNQPQHF.

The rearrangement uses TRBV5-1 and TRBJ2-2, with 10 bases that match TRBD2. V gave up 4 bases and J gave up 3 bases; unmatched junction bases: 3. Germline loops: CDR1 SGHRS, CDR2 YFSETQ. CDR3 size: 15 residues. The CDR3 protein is CASSATSGHTGELFF. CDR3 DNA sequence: TGCGCCAGCAGCGCGACTAGCGGGCACACCGGGGAGCTGTTTTTT.

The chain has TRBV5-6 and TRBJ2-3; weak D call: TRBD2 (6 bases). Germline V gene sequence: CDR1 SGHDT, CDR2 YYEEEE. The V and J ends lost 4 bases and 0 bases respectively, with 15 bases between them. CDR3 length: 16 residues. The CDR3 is CASSAPGLLSTDTQYF. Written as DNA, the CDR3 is TGTGCCAGCAGCGCGCCGGGACTCCTCAGCACAGATACGCAGTATTTT.

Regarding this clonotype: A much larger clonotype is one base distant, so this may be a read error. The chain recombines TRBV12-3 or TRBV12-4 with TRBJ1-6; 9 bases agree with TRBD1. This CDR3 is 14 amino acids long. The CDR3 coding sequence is TGTGCCAGCAGTTCCGGACAGGGGAATTTACCCCTCCACTTT. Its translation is CASSSGQGNLPLHF.

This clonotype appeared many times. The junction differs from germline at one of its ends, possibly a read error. CDR3: CASSLAGSYEQYF. In nucleotides, the CDR3 is TGTGCCAGCAGTCTTGCTGGCTCCTACGAGCAGTACTTC. This sequence joins TRBV5-1 and TRBJ2-7; D call uncertain. Per germline, CDR1 SGHRS and CDR2 YFSETQ. The CDR3 extends over 13 amino acids.

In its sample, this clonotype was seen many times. The CDR3 protein is CASRTLGTGYGTDTQYF. In DNA form, the CDR3 reads TGTGCCAGCAGAACCCTTGGGACAGGGTACGGTACAGATACGCAGTATTTT. The chain has TRBV28 and TRBJ2-3, with TRBD1 matching over 9 bases. There are 17 residues in the CDR3. The V segment lost 6 bases and the J segment 3 bases; nucleotides outside the gene matches: 13. Germline V lookup: CDR1 MDHEN, CDR2 SYDVKM.

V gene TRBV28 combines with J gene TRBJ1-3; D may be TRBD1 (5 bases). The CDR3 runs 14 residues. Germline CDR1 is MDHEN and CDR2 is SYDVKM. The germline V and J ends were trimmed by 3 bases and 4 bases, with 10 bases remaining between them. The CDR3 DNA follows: TGTGCCAGCAGTTTTTCCGGGGCCGGAAACACCATATATTTT. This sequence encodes CASSFSGAGNTIYF. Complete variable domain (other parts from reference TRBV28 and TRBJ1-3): DVKVTQSSRYLVKRTGEKVFLECVQDMDHENMFWYRQDPGLGLRLIYFSYDVKMKEKGDIPEGYSVSREKKERFSLILESASTNQTSMYLCASSFSGAGNTIYFGEGSWLTVV.

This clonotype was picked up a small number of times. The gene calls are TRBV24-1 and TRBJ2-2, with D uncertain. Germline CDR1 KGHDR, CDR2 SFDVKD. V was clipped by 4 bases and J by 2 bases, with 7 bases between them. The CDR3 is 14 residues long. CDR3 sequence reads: CATSDTLNTGELFF. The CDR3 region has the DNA TGTGCCACCAGTGACACTCTTAACACCGGGGAGCTGTTTTTT.

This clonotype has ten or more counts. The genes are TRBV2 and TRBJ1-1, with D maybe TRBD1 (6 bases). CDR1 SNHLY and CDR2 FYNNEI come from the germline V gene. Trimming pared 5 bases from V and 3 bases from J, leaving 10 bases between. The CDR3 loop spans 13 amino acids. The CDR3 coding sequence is TGTGCCAGCAGTAACAGGGAATACACTGAAGCTTTCTTT. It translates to CASSNREYTEAFF.

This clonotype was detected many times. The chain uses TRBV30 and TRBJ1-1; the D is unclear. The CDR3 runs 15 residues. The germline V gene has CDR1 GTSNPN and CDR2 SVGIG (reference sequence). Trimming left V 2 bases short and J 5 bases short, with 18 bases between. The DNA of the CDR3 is TGTGCCTGGAGTCCAGGTTCCCGGCGGTTTACTGAAGCTTTCTTT. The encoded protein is CAWSPGSRRFTEAFF. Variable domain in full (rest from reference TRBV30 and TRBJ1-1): SQTIHQWPATLVQPVGSPLSLECTVEGTSNPNLYWYRQAAGRGLQLLFYSVGIGQISSEVPQNLSASRPQDRQFILSSKKLLLSDSGFYLCAWSPGSRRFTEAFFGQGTRLTVV.

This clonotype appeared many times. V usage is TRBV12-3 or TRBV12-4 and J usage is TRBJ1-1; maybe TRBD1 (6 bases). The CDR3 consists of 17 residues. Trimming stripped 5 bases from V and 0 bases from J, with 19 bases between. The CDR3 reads CASSQLGGGDMNTEAFF. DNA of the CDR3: TGTGCCAGCAGTCAACTGGGGGGAGGGGACATGAACACTGAAGCTTTCTTT.

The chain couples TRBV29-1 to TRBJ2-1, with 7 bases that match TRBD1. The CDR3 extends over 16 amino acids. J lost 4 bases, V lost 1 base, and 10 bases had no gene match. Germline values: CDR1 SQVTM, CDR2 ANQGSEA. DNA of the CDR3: TGCAGCGTTGAAGGCCACCGGGACAGTGATTACAATGAGCAGTTCTTC. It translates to CSVEGHRDSDYNEQFF.

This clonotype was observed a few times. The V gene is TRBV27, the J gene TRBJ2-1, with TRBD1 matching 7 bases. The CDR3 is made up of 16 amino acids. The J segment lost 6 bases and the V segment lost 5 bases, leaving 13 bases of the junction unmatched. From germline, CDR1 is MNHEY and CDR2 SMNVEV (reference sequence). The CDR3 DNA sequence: TGTGCCAGCAGTGCCCAGACAGGGTGGGCTCTCAATGAGCAGTTCTTC. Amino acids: CASSAQTGWALNEQFF.

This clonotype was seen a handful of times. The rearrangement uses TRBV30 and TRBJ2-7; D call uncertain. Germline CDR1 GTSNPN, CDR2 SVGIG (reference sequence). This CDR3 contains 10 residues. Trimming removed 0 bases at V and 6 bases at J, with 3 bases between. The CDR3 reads CAWSVSEQYF. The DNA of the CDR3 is TGTGCCTGGAGTGTGAGCGAGCAGTACTTC. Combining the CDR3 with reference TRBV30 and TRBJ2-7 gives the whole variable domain SQTIHQWPATLVQPVGSPLSLECTVEGTSNPNLYWYRQAAGRGLQLLFYSVGIGQISSEVPQNLSASRPQDRQFILSSKKLLLSDSGFYLCAWSVSEQYFGPGTRLTVT.

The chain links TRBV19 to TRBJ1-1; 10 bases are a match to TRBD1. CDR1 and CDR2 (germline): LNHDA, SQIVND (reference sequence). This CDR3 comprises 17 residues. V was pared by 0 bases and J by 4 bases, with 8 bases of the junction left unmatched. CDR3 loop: CASSIDRGTGEGTEAFF. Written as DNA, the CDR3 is TGTGCCAGTAGTATAGATCGAGGGACAGGGGAAGGCACTGAAGCTTTCTTT.

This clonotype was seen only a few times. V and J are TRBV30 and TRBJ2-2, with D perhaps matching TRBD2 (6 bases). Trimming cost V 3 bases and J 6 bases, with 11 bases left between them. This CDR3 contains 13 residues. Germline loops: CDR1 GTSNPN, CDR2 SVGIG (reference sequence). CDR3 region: CAWRRSGAGELFF. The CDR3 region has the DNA TGTGCCTGGAGACGATCGGGGGCCGGGGAGCTGTTTTTT. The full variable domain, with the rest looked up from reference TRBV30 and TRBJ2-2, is SQTIHQWPATLVQPVGSPLSLECTVEGTSNPNLYWYRQAAGRGLQLLFYSVGIGQISSEVPQNLSASRPQDRQFILSSKKLLLSDSGFYLCAWRRSGAGELFFGEGSRLTVL.